This is a list of T cell receptor beta chains from one sample in a study of blood T cell repertoires in COVID-19. Profiling relied on immunoSEQ multiplex PCR, and the TCRdb table lists in-frame clones only, not all of them. This table has about 200,000 clones, 85% appearing once. The specimen was PBMCs or T cells enriched from blood (not recorded which). The origin of the receptors is a man in his forties who had recovered from COVID-19. Both conserved end residues are part of each CDR3. D genes are given only for firm matches. Clone size is shown for a subset of rows, as once, few, many or a class of expanded clone.

v_gene: TRBV18
d_gene: TRBD2
j_gene: TRBJ2-5
abundance: .
CDR3aa: CASSSTSGSSETQYF
CDR3nt: TGTGCCAGCTCATCGACTAGCGGGAGCTCTGAGACCCAGTACTTC

v_gene: TRBV19
d_gene: .
j_gene: TRBJ2-7
abundance: .
CDR3aa: CASSIAGGYGEQYF
CDR3nt: TGTGCCAGTAGTATCGCAGGAGGTTACGGCGAGCAGTACTTC

v_gene: TRBV7-9
d_gene: .
j_gene: TRBJ2-3
abundance: .
CDR3aa: CASSFGADTQYF
CDR3nt: TGTGCCAGCAGCTTCGGGGCAGATACGCAGTATTTT

v_gene: TRBV5-6
d_gene: TRBD2
j_gene: TRBJ2-1
abundance: .
CDR3aa: CASSLAGVIDEQFF
CDR3nt: TGTGCCAGCAGCTTAGCGGGAGTAATCGATGAGCAGTTCTTC

v_gene: TRBV5-8
d_gene: .
j_gene: TRBJ2-5
abundance: .
CDR3aa: CASTRAVRETQYF
CDR3nt: TGTGCCAGCACCAGGGCGGTCCGGGAGACCCAGTACTTC

v_gene: TRBV14
d_gene: TRBD2
j_gene: TRBJ2-7
abundance: .
CDR3aa: CASSQGQSSGVSSYEQYF
CDR3nt: TGTGCCAGCAGCCAAGGCCAATCTAGCGGGGTTAGCTCCTACGAGCAGTACTTC

v_gene: TRBV5-1
d_gene: TRBD1
j_gene: TRBJ1-5
abundance: few
CDR3aa: CASSLSGQKNQPQHF
CDR3nt: TGCGCCAGCAGCTTGTCGGGACAGAAGAATCAGCCCCAGCATTTT

v_gene: TRBV7-3
d_gene: .
j_gene: TRBJ2-5
abundance: few
CDR3aa: CASSLLPQETQYF
CDR3nt: TGTGCCAGCAGCTTACTACCCCAAGAGACCCAGTACTTC

v_gene: TRBV10-3
d_gene: TRBD1
j_gene: TRBJ1-3
abundance: .
CDR3aa: CAISEDRGNTIYF
CDR3nt: TGTGCCATCAGTGAGGACAGGGGGAACACCATATATTTT

v_gene: TRBV30
d_gene: .
j_gene: TRBJ1-1
abundance: .
CDR3aa: CAWSVSLEAFF
CDR3nt: TGTGCCTGGAGTGTATCGTTGGAGGCTTTCTTT

v_gene: TRBV10-3
d_gene: .
j_gene: TRBJ1-5
abundance: .
CDR3aa: CASGYSNQPQHF
CDR3nt: TGTGCTTCCGGTTATAGCAATCAGCCCCAGCATTTT

v_gene: TRBV5-1
d_gene: .
j_gene: TRBJ1-1
abundance: .
CDR3aa: CASSLQTGSRTEAFF
CDR3nt: TGCGCCAGCAGCTTACAAACAGGGAGTCGGACTGAAGCTTTCTTT

v_gene: TRBV7-2
d_gene: .
j_gene: TRBJ2-2
abundance: .
CDR3aa: CASSRGTGELFF
CDR3nt: TGTGCCAGCAGCAGGGGTACCGGGGAGCTGTTTTTT

v_gene: TRBV28
d_gene: TRBD1
j_gene: TRBJ1-6
abundance: .
CDR3aa: CASSSPGTGSSPLHF
CDR3nt: TGTGCCAGCAGTTCGCCCGGGACAGGGTCTTCACCCCTCCACTTT

v_gene: TRBV28
d_gene: TRBD2
j_gene: TRBJ2-3
abundance: .
CDR3aa: CASRGGGEAVTDTQYF
CDR3nt: TGTGCCAGCAGAGGCGGGGGGGAGGCGGTCACAGATACGCAGTATTTT

v_gene: TRBV3-1/TRBV3-2
d_gene: .
j_gene: TRBJ1-1
abundance: once
CDR3aa: CASSQYKNTEAFF
CDR3nt: TGTGCCAGCAGCCAATACAAGAACACTGAAGCTTTCTTT

v_gene: TRBV6-2/TRBV6-3
d_gene: TRBD1
j_gene: TRBJ2-1
abundance: .
CDR3aa: CASSEPGQVYNEQFF
CDR3nt: TGTGCCAGCAGTGAGCCGGGACAGGTTTACAATGAGCAGTTCTTC

v_gene: TRBV27
d_gene: .
j_gene: TRBJ2-7
abundance: .
CDR3aa: CASGIGAYEQYF
CDR3nt: TGTGCCAGCGGTATAGGGGCCTACGAGCAGTACTTC

v_gene: TRBV4-2
d_gene: TRBD2
j_gene: TRBJ2-1
abundance: .
CDR3aa: CASSQVVAGGRNEQFF
CDR3nt: TGTGCCAGCAGCCAAGTTGTAGCGGGAGGGAGGAATGAGCAGTTCTTC

v_gene: TRBV5-1
d_gene: .
j_gene: TRBJ2-7
abundance: .
CDR3aa: CASSPGIPGDEQYF
CDR3nt: TGCGCCAGCAGCCCCGGGATCCCTGGAGACGAGCAGTACTTC

v_gene: TRBV7-8
d_gene: TRBD2
j_gene: TRBJ2-2
abundance: many
CDR3aa: CASSFEDSGMWTGELFF
CDR3nt: TGTGCCAGCAGCTTTGAAGATAGCGGGATGTGGACCGGGGAGCTGTTTTTT

v_gene: TRBV2
d_gene: .
j_gene: TRBJ1-4
abundance: .
CDR3aa: CASSEGQPTNEKLFF
CDR3nt: TGTGCCAGCAGTGAAGGACAGCCAACTAATGAAAAACTGTTTTTT

v_gene: TRBV10-3
d_gene: TRBD2
j_gene: TRBJ2-2
abundance: .
CDR3aa: CAISEAQGRGATGELFF
CDR3nt: TGTGCCATCAGTGAGGCCCAGGGGCGGGGGGCCACCGGGGAGCTGTTTTTT

v_gene: TRBV11-3
d_gene: TRBD2
j_gene: TRBJ2-7
abundance: few
CDR3aa: CASSLGGKPYEQYF
CDR3nt: TGTGCCAGCAGCTTGGGGGGGAAACCCTACGAGCAGTACTTC

v_gene: TRBV6-5
d_gene: TRBD2
j_gene: TRBJ2-5
abundance: .
CDR3aa: CASGAGGPDETQYF
CDR3nt: TGTGCCAGCGGAGCGGGAGGGCCTGATGAGACCCAGTACTTC

v_gene: TRBV29-1
d_gene: TRBD1
j_gene: TRBJ1-4
abundance: few
CDR3aa: CSVGEGGFEKLFF
CDR3nt: TGCAGCGTTGGAGAAGGGGGCTTCGAAAAACTGTTTTTT

v_gene: TRBV7-9
d_gene: TRBD2
j_gene: TRBJ2-1
abundance: .
CDR3aa: CASSWVAGAEGEQFF
CDR3nt: TGTGCCAGCAGCTGGGTAGCGGGAGCCGAAGGTGAGCAGTTCTTC

v_gene: TRBV11-3
d_gene: TRBD1
j_gene: TRBJ1-3
abundance: .
CDR3aa: CASSLAWDRVNGNTIYF
CDR3nt: TGTGCCAGCAGCTTAGCTTGGGACAGGGTGAACGGAAACACCATATATTTT

v_gene: TRBV3-1/TRBV3-2
d_gene: .
j_gene: TRBJ1-3
abundance: .
CDR3aa: CASSPLGSLLSGNTIYF
CDR3nt: TGTGCCAGCAGCCCCCTCGGGTCTCTTCTCTCTGGAAACACCATATATTTT

v_gene: TRBV18
d_gene: .
j_gene: TRBJ2-7
abundance: .
CDR3aa: CASSPKTGTYEQYF
CDR3nt: TGTGCCAGCTCACCAAAGACAGGCACCTACGAGCAGTACTTC

v_gene: TRBV30
d_gene: .
j_gene: TRBJ2-3
abundance: .
CDR3aa: CAWSVIGGKTDTQYF
CDR3nt: TGTGCCTGGAGTGTAATCGGCGGTAAGACAGATACGCAGTATTTT

v_gene: TRBV7-9
d_gene: .
j_gene: TRBJ1-4
abundance: .
CDR3aa: CASSPSGLAEKLFF
CDR3nt: TGTGCCAGCAGCCCCTCAGGGTTGGCTGAAAAACTGTTTTTT

v_gene: TRBV15
d_gene: .
j_gene: TRBJ2-7
abundance: .
CDR3aa: CATSRDTSFYEQYF
CDR3nt: TGTGCCACCAGCAGAGACACTAGCTTCTACGAGCAGTACTTC

v_gene: TRBV29-1
d_gene: TRBD1
j_gene: TRBJ1-2
abundance: few
CDR3aa: CSAIEPDRGLVYGYTF
CDR3nt: TGCAGCGCGATAGAACCGGACAGGGGGCTAGTCTATGGCTACACCTTC

v_gene: TRBV2
d_gene: .
j_gene: TRBJ1-3
abundance: .
CDR3aa: CASKEGGAGNTIYF
CDR3nt: TGTGCCAGCAAGGAGGGGGGGGCTGGAAACACCATATATTTT

v_gene: TRBV5-1
d_gene: .
j_gene: TRBJ2-3
abundance: .
CDR3aa: CASSPRGSLKPTDTQYF
CDR3nt: TGCGCCAGCAGCCCCCGGGGGTCCTTGAAGCCCACAGATACGCAGTATTTT

v_gene: TRBV27
d_gene: TRBD1
j_gene: TRBJ2-7
abundance: few
CDR3aa: CASGGQGFYEQYF
CDR3nt: TGTGCCAGCGGGGGACAGGGGTTCTACGAGCAGTACTTC

v_gene: TRBV7-9
d_gene: TRBD2
j_gene: TRBJ2-7
abundance: .
CDR3aa: CASSTSGSRYEQYF
CDR3nt: TGTGCCAGCAGTACTAGCGGGAGCCGCTACGAGCAGTACTTC

v_gene: TRBV3-1/TRBV3-2
d_gene: TRBD1
j_gene: TRBJ1-5
abundance: .
CDR3aa: CASSQGQGNQPQHF
CDR3nt: TGTGCCAGCAGCCAAGGACAGGGAAATCAGCCCCAGCATTTT

v_gene: TRBV13
d_gene: .
j_gene: TRBJ2-1
abundance: .
CDR3aa: CASSPEQGPTYNEQFF
CDR3nt: TGTGCCAGCAGCCCGGAACAGGGACCTACCTACAATGAGCAGTTCTTC

v_gene: TRBV7-2
d_gene: .
j_gene: TRBJ2-1
abundance: .
CDR3aa: CASSLNPSYNEQFF
CDR3nt: TGTGCCAGCAGCCTAAACCCCTCCTACAATGAGCAGTTCTTC

v_gene: TRBV19
d_gene: TRBD1
j_gene: TRBJ1-2
abundance: .
CDR3aa: CASTYRGTNYGYTF
CDR3nt: TGTGCCAGTACTTACAGGGGGACTAACTATGGCTACACCTTC

v_gene: TRBV13
d_gene: .
j_gene: TRBJ2-1
abundance: .
CDR3aa: CASSLGGGGEQFF
CDR3nt: TGTGCCAGCAGCTTAGGAGGGGGTGGTGAGCAGTTCTTC

v_gene: TRBV19
d_gene: TRBD1
j_gene: TRBJ2-1
abundance: once
CDR3aa: CASLLTGTGVGEQFF
CDR3nt: TGTGCCAGCCTCTTGACCGGGACAGGGGTAGGTGAGCAGTTCTTC

v_gene: TRBV19
d_gene: .
j_gene: TRBJ2-5
abundance: .
CDR3aa: CASSSSGRETQYF
CDR3nt: TGTGCCAGTAGTTCTTCAGGGAGGGAGACCCAGTACTTC

v_gene: TRBV6-5
d_gene: TRBD1
j_gene: TRBJ1-5
abundance: .
CDR3aa: CASTGRDRGQPQHF
CDR3nt: TGTGCCAGCACCGGACGGGACAGGGGTCAGCCCCAGCATTTT

v_gene: TRBV2
d_gene: .
j_gene: TRBJ1-1
abundance: .
CDR3aa: CASNIQGNTEAFF
CDR3nt: TGTGCCAGCAACATTCAGGGCAACACTGAAGCTTTCTTT

v_gene: TRBV11-3
d_gene: TRBD2
j_gene: TRBJ2-1
abundance: .
CDR3aa: CASSWMVGVVGGWEFF
CDR3nt: TGTGCCAGCAGCTGGATGGTAGGTGTTGTGGGAGGGTGGGAGTTCTTC

v_gene: TRBV11-3
d_gene: .
j_gene: TRBJ2-7
abundance: .
CDR3aa: CASSLDRKRNSYEQYF
CDR3nt: TGTGCCAGCAGCTTAGATCGGAAGCGGAACTCCTACGAGCAGTACTTC

v_gene: TRBV18
d_gene: .
j_gene: TRBJ1-2
abundance: few
CDR3aa: CASSPLPKNYGYTF
CDR3nt: TGTGCCAGCTCACCACTTCCAAAAAACTATGGCTACACCTTC

v_gene: TRBV18
d_gene: .
j_gene: TRBJ2-2
abundance: .
CDR3aa: CASSPRDITNRNTGELFF
CDR3nt: TGTGCCAGCTCGCCCCGGGACATAACGAACCGAAACACCGGGGAGCTGTTTTTT

v_gene: TRBV7-3
d_gene: TRBD2
j_gene: TRBJ2-2
abundance: once
CDR3aa: CASSQGYAGGAGELFF
CDR3nt: TGTGCCAGCAGCCAAGGTTACGCGGGGGGCGCCGGGGAGCTGTTTTTT

v_gene: TRBV19
d_gene: .
j_gene: TRBJ1-1
abundance: few
CDR3aa: CASSIGVETEAFF
CDR3nt: TGTGCCAGTAGTATCGGGGTGGAAACTGAAGCTTTCTTT

v_gene: TRBV6-5
d_gene: .
j_gene: TRBJ2-7
abundance: .
CDR3aa: CASSRAGAAYEQYF
CDR3nt: TGTGCCAGCAGTAGGGCAGGGGCGGCCTACGAGCAGTACTTC

v_gene: TRBV24-1
d_gene: TRBD2
j_gene: TRBJ2-4
abundance: .
CDR3aa: CATSAGVGNIQYF
CDR3nt: TGTGCCACCTCAGCGGGAGTAGGAAACATTCAGTACTTC

v_gene: TRBV30
d_gene: .
j_gene: TRBJ1-4
abundance: .
CDR3aa: CAWSGTGSGNEKLFF
CDR3nt: TGTGCCTGGAGTGGAACAGGGTCAGGAAATGAAAAACTGTTTTTT

v_gene: TRBV2
d_gene: .
j_gene: TRBJ1-1
abundance: once
CDR3aa: CASSEEGLNEAFF
CDR3nt: TGTGCCAGCAGTGAAGAGGGACTTAATGAAGCTTTCTTT